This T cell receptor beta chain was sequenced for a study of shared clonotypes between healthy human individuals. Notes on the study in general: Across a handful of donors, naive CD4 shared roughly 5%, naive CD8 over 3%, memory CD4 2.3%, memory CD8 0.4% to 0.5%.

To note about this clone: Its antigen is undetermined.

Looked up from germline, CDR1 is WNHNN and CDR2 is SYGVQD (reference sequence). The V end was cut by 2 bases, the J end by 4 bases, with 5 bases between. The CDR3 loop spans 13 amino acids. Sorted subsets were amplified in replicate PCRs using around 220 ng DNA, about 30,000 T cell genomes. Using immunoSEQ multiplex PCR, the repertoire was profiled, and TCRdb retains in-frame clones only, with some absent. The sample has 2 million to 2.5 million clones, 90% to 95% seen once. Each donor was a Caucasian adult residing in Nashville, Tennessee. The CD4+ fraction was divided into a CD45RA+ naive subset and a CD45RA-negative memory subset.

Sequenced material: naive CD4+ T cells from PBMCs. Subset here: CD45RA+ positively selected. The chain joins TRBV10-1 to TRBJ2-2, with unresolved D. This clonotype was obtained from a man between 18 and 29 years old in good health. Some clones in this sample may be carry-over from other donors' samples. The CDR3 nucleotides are TGCGCCAGCAGTGAGCTGAGCACCGGGGAGCTGTTTTTT. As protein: CASSELSTGELFF.